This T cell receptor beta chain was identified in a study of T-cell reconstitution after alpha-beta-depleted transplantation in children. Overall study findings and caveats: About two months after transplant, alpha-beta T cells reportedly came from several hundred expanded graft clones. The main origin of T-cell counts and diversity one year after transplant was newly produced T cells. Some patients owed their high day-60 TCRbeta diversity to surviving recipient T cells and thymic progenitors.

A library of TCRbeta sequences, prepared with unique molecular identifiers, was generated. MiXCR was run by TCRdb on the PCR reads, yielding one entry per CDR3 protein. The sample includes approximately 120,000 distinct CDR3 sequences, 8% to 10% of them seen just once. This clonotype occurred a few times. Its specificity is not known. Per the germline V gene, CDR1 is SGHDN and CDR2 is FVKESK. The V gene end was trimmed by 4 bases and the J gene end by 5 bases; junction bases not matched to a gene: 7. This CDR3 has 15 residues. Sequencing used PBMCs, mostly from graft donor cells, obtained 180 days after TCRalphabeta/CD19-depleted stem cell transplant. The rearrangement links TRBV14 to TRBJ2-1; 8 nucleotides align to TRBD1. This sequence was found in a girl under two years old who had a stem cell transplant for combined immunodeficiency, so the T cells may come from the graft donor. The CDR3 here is CASSRWTGWDNEQFF. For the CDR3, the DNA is TGTGCCAGCAGCCGCTGGACAGGGTGGGACAATGAGCAGTTCTTC. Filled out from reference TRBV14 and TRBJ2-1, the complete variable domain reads EAGVTQFPSHSVIEKGQTVTLRCDPISGHDNLYWYRRVMGKEIKFLLHFVKESKQDESGMPNNRFLAERTGGTYSTLKVQPAELEDSGVYFCASSRWTGWDNEQFFGPGTRLTVL.